These 10 T cell receptor beta chains originate from one sample sequenced in a study of T cells in Graves' hyperthyroidism and ophthalmopathy. Amplification of TCR beta CDR3 regions used RNA as the template. Primed by the HTBI set, a first-round RT-PCR was run on the TCR CDR3. Using its own MiXCR run on the multiplex PCR reads, TCRdb lists one record per CDR3 protein. The profile shows approximately 600,000 distinct CDR3 sequences, approximately 14% of them singletons. Input material: blood. The receptors come from a woman younger than 30 with Graves' ophthalmopathy.

This clonotype was observed many times. The chain employs TRBV7-3 and TRBJ2-1; D may be TRBD2 (8 bases). V was clipped by 4 bases and J by 12 bases, with 16 bases between them. The CDR3 totals 13 residues. Germline values: CDR1 SGHTA, CDR2 FQGTGA. CDR3 nucleotides: TGTGCCAGCAGCTCAGGGGGGACTAGAGGGCAGTTCTTC. It is translated as CASSSGGTRGQFF. The variable domain in full, with the rest retrieved from reference TRBV7-3 and TRBJ2-1, is GAGVSQTPSNKVTEKGKYVELRCDPISGHTALYWYRQSLGQGPEFLIYFQGTGAADDSGLPNDRFFAVRPEGSVSTLKIQRTERGDSAVYLCASSSGGTRGQFFGPGTRLTVL.

Ten or more counts support this clonotype. The chain links TRBV5-1 to TRBJ2-1; no clear D gene. This CDR3 has 14 amino acids. V lost 3 bases to trimming and J lost 0 bases, with 7 bases between them. Germline CDR1 SGHRS, CDR2 YFSETQ. The CDR3 here is CASSYQNSYNEQFF. The CDR3 DNA reads as TGCGCCAGCAGCTATCAAAACTCCTACAATGAGCAGTTCTTC.

This clonotype was seen at least ten times. The chain joins TRBV12-3 or TRBV12-4 to TRBJ2-1; 11 bases are shared with TRBD2. The length of the CDR3 is 15 residues. Trimming at V came to 6 bases and at J to 5 bases, leaving 6 bases not matched to a gene. CDR3 region: CASSPGTSGDNEQFF. The CDR3 DNA is TGTGCCAGCAGCCCGGGGACTAGCGGAGACAATGAGCAGTTCTTC.

This clonotype was counted ten times or more. The chain couples TRBV7-6 to TRBJ2-1, with 13 bases lining up with TRBD2. The CDR3 covers 18 residues. The junction had 15 bases not matched to a gene; V was cut back by 4 bases and J by 9 bases. Germline CDR1 reads SGHVS; CDR2 reads FNYEAQ. The CDR3 loop reads CASSSYPRTSGSGSEQFF. For the CDR3, the DNA is TGTGCCAGCAGCTCGTACCCCCGGACTAGCGGGAGCGGGAGTGAGCAGTTCTTC.

J is TRBJ2-2 and V is TRBV5-8; the D gene is possibly TRBD2 (6 bases). The CDR3 has 15 residues. Germline assignment: CDR1 SGHTS and CDR2 YDEGEE. V dropped 6 bases and J dropped 5 bases, with 17 bases sitting between them. The CDR3 protein is CASTPWVGGTGELFF. CDR3 nucleotide sequence: TGTGCCAGCACCCCCTGGGTGGGGGGTACCGGGGAGCTGTTTTTT.

This clonotype was seen at least ten times. This chain connects TRBV28 to TRBJ1-3; the match to TRBD1 covers 7 bases. V trimming: 6 bases; J trimming: 0 bases; junction bases outside the gene matches: 2. Looked up from germline, CDR1 is MDHEN and CDR2 is SYDVKM. The CDR3 extends over 14 amino acids. CDR3 in DNA: TGTGCCAGCAGGGGACAGTTCTCTGGAAACACCATATATTTT. It specifies CASRGQFSGNTIYF.

The chain links TRBV9 to TRBJ2-7; a possible D gene is TRBD2 (6 bases). Germline lookup yields CDR1 SGDLS and CDR2 YYNGEE. V was pared by 2 bases and J by 3 bases, with 18 bases between. This CDR3 has 16 residues. This chain's CDR3 is CASSVGGPEVIYEQYF. Written as DNA, the CDR3 is TGTGCCAGCAGCGTCGGGGGACCGGAGGTAATCTACGAGCAGTACTTC.

This sequence joins TRBV5-1 and TRBJ2-1, with 10 positions matching TRBD2. The junction had 9 bases not matched to a gene; V was cut back by 5 bases and J by 7 bases. CDR3 size: 15 residues. Germline CDR1 SGHRS, CDR2 YFSETQ. The CDR3 DNA reads as TGCGCCAGCAGGGGACTAGCGTTAGCTGATAATGAGCAGTTCTTC. Protein: CASRGLALADNEQFF.

The table lists this clonotype with many counts. This rearrangement joins TRBV6-2 or TRBV6-3 to TRBJ2-2; D gene ambiguous. Germline V gene lookup returns CDR1 MNHEY and CDR2 SVGEGT. This CDR3 is built from 12 residues. Trimming pared 7 bases from V and 4 bases from J, leaving 7 bases between. Written as DNA, the CDR3 is TGTGCCAGCACGTCTCGCACCGGGGAGCTGTTTTTT. Its protein is CASTSRTGELFF.

Only a few counts were recorded for this clonotype. The chain combines TRBV29-1 with TRBJ2-7; D is perhaps TRBD2 (6 bases). V was pared by 7 bases and J by 0 bases, with 19 bases between. The CDR3 is made up of 15 amino acids. Germline V gives CDR1 SQVTM, CDR2 ANQGSEA. As DNA, the CDR3 is TGCAGCGCCGAGGGACTGGCGACTAGCTCCTACGAGCAGTACTTC. Encoded protein: CSAEGLATSSYEQYF.